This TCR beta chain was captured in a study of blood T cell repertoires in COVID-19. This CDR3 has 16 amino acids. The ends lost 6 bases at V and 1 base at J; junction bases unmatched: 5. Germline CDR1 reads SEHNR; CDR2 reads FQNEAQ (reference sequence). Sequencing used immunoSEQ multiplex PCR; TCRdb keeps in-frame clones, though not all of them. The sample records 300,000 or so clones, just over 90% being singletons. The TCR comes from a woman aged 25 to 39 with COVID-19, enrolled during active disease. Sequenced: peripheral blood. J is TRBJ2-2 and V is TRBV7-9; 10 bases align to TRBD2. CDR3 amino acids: CASSLIAGGNTGELFF. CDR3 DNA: TGTGCCAGCAGTTTGATAGCGGGAGGGAACACCGGGGAGCTGTTTTTT. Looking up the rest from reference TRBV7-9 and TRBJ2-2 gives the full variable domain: DTGVSQNPRHKITKRGQNVTFRCDPISEHNRLYWYRQTLGQGPEFLTYFQNEAQLEKSRLLSDRFSAERPKGSFSTLEIQRTEQGDSAMYLCASSLIAGGNTGELFFGEGSRLTVL.